The rows below give T cell receptor beta chains drawn from one sample of a study of blood T cell repertoires in COVID-19. The assay was immunoSEQ multiplex PCR, and TCRdb's table has in-frame clones only and misses some. The sample records around 100,000 clones, over 75% being singletons. Sequencing was done on a sample of peripheral blood. Every receptor here comes from a human donor in a cohort sampled during active or convalescent COVID-19. Both conserved end residues are part of each CDR3. Each record gives: V gene, CDR3 length, CDR3 protein.

V: TRBV3-1/TRBV3-2; length: 14; CDR3: CASSQGTGRETQYF
V: TRBV6-5; length: 14; CDR3: CASRTGRGTDTQYF
V: TRBV29-1; length: 15; CDR3: CSVEGGDPGANVLTF
V: TRBV10-3; length: 11; CDR3: CAIRVDTEAFF
V: TRBV7-3; length: 16; CDR3: CASSLIRTSGDNEQFF
V: TRBV25-1; length: 14; CDR3: CASSESSRGWTQYF
V: TRBV18; length: 15; CDR3: CASSSSGLNTGELFF
V: TRBV6-6; length: 12; CDR3: CASSRGQEKLFF
V: TRBV19; length: 15; CDR3: CASRGQVLINQPQHF
V: TRBV6-5; length: 12; CDR3: CASSSFTGELFF
V: TRBV19; length: 17; CDR3: CASSIGQGAIVNTEAFF
V: TRBV5-5; length: 15; CDR3: CASSPQGNGANVLTF
V: TRBV5-4; length: 14; CDR3: CASSLRDISYEQYF
V: TRBV5-1; length: 15; CDR3: CASSWGQMFTDTQYF
V: TRBV25-1; length: 15; CDR3: CASSEESSYNSPLHF
V: TRBV11-2; length: 15; CDR3: CASSLGGGPGETQYF
V: TRBV10-3; length: 15; CDR3: CAISESSGIGYGYTF
V: TRBV12-3/TRBV12-4; length: 13; CDR3: CASSPGVDTEAFF
V: TRBV7-2; length: 15; CDR3: CASSIGTGRNTEAFF
V: TRBV10-3; length: 14; CDR3: CAISERGARETQYF
V: TRBV18; length: 14; CDR3: CASSPSGFPYEQYF
V: TRBV3-1/TRBV3-2; length: 15; CDR3: CASSQDGDSYNEQFF
V: TRBV7-9; length: 15; CDR3: CASSLGGTLYEKLFF
V: TRBV19; length: 15; CDR3: CASSIFVEGSYGYTF
V: TRBV11-3; length: 15; CDR3: CASSLVPASYNEQFF
V: TRBV6-2/TRBV6-3; length: 17; CDR3: CASSHFGLAGLTDTQYF
V: TRBV4-2; length: 17; CDR3: CASSQEGGQGEGYGYTF
V: TRBV24-1; length: 17; CDR3: CATSPRGGGSFYNEQFF
V: TRBV28; length: 12; CDR3: CASSFVRAEQYF
V: TRBV19; length: 16; CDR3: CASSPPATGGRGGYTF
V: TRBV6-5; length: 14; CDR3: CASSSRTGSTGYTF
V: TRBV4-1; length: 15; CDR3: CASSTRLSSTDTQYF
V: TRBV5-1; length: 14; CDR3: CASSFGGAGNTIYF
V: TRBV7-2; length: 13; CDR3: CASSLLVFNEQFF
V: TRBV25-1; length: 12; CDR3: CASMETGDGYTF
V: TRBV5-1; length: 15; CDR3: CASSLGTGGSYGYTF
V: TRBV5-1; length: 14; CDR3: CASSLQGVGNTIYF
V: TRBV11-3; length: 17; CDR3: CASSTGTSGGSTDTQYF
V: TRBV11-3; length: 14; CDR3: CASSLGQFQETQYF
V: TRBV6-5; length: 15; CDR3: CASSSRDRGSNEQFF
V: TRBV27; length: 14; CDR3: CASSLERYNDEQYF
V: TRBV2; length: 11; CDR3: CASSEIVEQYF
V: TRBV3-1/TRBV3-2; length: 16; CDR3: CASSSLSSGVGDTQYF
V: TRBV6-5; length: 14; CDR3: CASSYNKQGAKRTF
V: TRBV7-3; length: 15; CDR3: CASSLAGVSYNEQFF
V: TRBV7-5; length: 15; CDR3: CVRSSRTGEPYEQYF
V: TRBV6-5; length: 15; CDR3: CASRQTGGVNQPQHF
V: TRBV7-2; length: 16; CDR3: CASSLAGQDGSYEQYF
V: TRBV28; length: 14; CDR3: CAVRGGGAPREQYF
V: TRBV5-1; length: 15; CDR3: CASSLEGDGYQPQHF
V: TRBV6-5; length: 14; CDR3: CASSGLEGSDTQYF
V: TRBV3-1/TRBV3-2; length: 16; CDR3: CASSQTGRTGANVLTF